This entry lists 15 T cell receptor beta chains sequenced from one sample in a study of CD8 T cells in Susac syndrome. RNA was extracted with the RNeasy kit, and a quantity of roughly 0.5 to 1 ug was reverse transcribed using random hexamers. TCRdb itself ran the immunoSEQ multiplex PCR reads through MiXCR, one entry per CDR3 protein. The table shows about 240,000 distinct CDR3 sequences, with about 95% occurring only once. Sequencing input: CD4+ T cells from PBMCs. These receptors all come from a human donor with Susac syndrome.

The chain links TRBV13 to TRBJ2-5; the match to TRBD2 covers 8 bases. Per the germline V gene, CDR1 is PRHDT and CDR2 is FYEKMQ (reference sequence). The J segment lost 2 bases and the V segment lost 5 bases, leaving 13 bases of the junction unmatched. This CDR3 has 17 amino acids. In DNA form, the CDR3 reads TGTGCCAGCAGCATCTCGGCCAGCGGGAGACATCAAGAGACCCAGTACTTC. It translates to CASSISASGRHQETQYF.

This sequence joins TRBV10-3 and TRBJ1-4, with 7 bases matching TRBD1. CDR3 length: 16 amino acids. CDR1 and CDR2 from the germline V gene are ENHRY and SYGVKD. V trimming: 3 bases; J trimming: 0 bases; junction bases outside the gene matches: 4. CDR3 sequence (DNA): TGTGCCATCAGTGAAGGGGGGACAGCAACTAATGAAAAACTGTTTTTT. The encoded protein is CAISEGGTATNEKLFF.

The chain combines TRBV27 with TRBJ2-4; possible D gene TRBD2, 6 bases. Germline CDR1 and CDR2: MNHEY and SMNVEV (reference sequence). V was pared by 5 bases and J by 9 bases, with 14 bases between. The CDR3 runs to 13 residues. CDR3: CASSTRAGGIQYF. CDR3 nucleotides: TGTGCCAGCAGTACCCGAGCCGGGGGCATTCAGTACTTC.

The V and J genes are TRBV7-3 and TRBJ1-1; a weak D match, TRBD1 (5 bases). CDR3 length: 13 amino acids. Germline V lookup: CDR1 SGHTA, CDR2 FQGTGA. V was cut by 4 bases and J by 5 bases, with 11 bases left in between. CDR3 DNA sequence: TGTGCCAGCAGCTCTCAAGAGGGGACTGAAGCTTTCTTT. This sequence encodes CASSSQEGTEAFF.

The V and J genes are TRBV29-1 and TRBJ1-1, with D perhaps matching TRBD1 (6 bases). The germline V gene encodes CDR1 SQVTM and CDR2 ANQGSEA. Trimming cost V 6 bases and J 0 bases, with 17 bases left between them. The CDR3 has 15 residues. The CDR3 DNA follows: TGCAGCGTGTTACCTCAGGGGAGTGTGAACACTGAAGCTTTCTTT. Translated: CSVLPQGSVNTEAFF. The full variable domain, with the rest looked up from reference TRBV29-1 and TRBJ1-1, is SAVISQKPSRDICQRGTSLTIQCQVDSQVTMMFWYRQQPGQSLTLIATANQGSEATYESGFVIDKFPISRPNLTFSTLTVSNMSPEDSSIYLCSVLPQGSVNTEAFFGQGTRLTVV.

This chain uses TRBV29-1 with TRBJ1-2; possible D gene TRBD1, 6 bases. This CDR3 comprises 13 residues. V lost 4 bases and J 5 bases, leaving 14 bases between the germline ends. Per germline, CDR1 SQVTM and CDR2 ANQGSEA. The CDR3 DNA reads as TGCAGCGTTGCTTTGGACAGAGCGTATGGCTACACCTTC. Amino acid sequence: CSVALDRAYGYTF.

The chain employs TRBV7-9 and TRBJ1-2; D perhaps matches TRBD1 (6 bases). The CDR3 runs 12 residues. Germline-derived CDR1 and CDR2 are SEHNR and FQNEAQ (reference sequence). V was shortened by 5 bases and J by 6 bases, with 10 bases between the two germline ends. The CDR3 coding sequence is TGTGCCAGCAGCCCGGGGGGCCATGGCTACACCTTC. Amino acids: CASSPGGHGYTF.

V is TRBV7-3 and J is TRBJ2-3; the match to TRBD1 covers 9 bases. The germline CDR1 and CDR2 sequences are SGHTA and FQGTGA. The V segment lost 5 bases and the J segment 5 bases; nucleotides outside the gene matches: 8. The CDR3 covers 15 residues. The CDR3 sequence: CASSPSGQGRDTQYF. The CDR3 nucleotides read TGTGCCAGCAGCCCCTCGGGACAGGGAAGAGATACGCAGTATTTT.

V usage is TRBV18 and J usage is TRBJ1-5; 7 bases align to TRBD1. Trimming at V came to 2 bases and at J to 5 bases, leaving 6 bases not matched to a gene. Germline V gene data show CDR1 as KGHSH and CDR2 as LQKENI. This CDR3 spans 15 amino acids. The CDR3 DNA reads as TGTGCCAGCTCACCAATGACAGGGTCAGATCAGCCCCAGCATTTT. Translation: CASSPMTGSDQPQHF.

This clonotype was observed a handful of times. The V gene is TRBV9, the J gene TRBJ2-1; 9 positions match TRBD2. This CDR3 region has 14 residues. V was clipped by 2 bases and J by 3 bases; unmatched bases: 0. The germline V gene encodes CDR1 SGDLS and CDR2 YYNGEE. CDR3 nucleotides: TGTGCCAGCAGCGTTAGCGGGAGCTACAATGAGCAGTTCTTC. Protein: CASSVSGSYNEQFF. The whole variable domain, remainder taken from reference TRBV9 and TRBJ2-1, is DSGVTQTPKHLITATGQRVTLRCSPRSGDLSVYWYQQSLDQGLQFLIQYYNGEERAKGNILERFSAQQFPDLHSELNLSSLELGDSALYFCASSVSGSYNEQFFGPGTRLTVL.

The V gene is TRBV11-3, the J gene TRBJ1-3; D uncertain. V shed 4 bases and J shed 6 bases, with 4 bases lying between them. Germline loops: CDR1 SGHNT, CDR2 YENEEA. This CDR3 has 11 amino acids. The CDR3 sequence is CASSSLNTIYF. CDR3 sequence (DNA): TGTGCCAGCAGCTCACTAAACACCATATATTTT.

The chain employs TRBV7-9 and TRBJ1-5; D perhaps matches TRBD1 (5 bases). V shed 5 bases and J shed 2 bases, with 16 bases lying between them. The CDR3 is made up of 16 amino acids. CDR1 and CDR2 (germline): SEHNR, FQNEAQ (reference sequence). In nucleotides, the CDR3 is TGTGCCAGCAGCGAGCAGGGTGGGGTCGGCAATCAGCCCCAGCATTTT. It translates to CASSEQGGVGNQPQHF.

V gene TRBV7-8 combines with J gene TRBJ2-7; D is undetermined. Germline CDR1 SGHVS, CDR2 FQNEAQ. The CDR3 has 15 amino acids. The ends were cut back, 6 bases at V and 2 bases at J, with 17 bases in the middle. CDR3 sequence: CASSPTRSPTYEQYF. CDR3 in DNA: TGTGCCAGCAGTCCCACACGCTCTCCCACCTACGAGCAGTACTTC.

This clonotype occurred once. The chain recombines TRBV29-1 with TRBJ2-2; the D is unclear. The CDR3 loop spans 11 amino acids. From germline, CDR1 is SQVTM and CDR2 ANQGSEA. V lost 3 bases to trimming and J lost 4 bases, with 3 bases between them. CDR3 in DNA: TGCAGCGTTGATGGCACCGGGGAGCTGTTTTTT. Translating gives CSVDGTGELFF.

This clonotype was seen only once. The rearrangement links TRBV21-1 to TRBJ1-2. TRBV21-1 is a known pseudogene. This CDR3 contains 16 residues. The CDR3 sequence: CASSKNDPDFSDGYTF. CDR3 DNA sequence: TGTGCCAGCAGCAAAAACGACCCGGACTTCTCGGATGGCTACACCTTC.